This T cell receptor beta chain was documented in a study of shared clonotypes between healthy human individuals. General study results and limits: Among the subsets, naive ones generally showed larger estimated richness than memory ones.

Donors comprised healthy HIV-negative adults lacking recent acute infections or vaccinations. Execution of the assay was at deep level. How the authors handled the data: Junction-only sequences produced by ImmunoSEQ had no quality scores, so filtering differed. Using immunoSEQ multiplex PCR, the repertoire was profiled, and TCRdb retains in-frame clones only, with some absent. V, J and clone size are taken as reported in that table, and D and trimming were inferred from the DNA itself. The profile shows about a million clones, about 74% of them singletons. V lost 1 base to trimming and J lost 4 bases; unmatched junction nucleotides: 7. The CDR3 covers 15 residues. CDR1 and CDR2 from the germline V gene are LNHNV and YYDKDF (reference sequence). In the case of this clone: Its target is not known. The same CDR3 is also encoded by other DNA sequences in this sample.

The chain is built from TRBV15 and TRBJ2-7; 7 nucleotides align to TRBD1. The sequence was obtained from a man aged 18-30 years in good health. Specimen: memory CD4+ T cells sorted from blood. This sample's subset: CD45RA-negative fraction. As DNA, the CDR3 is TGTGCCACCAGCAGAGGGGGGACAGCCTCTTACGAGCAGTACTTC. Translating gives CATSRGGTASYEQYF.